The text below deals with one T cell receptor beta chain. Its antigen is unidentified. Other DNA variants within this sample encode the same CDR3. This specimen comes from a study of cytomegalovirus exposure and HLA in healthy donors. Findings and caveats of the study: About 150 TCR beta chains were listed as cytomegalovirus-associated. In a later analysis, DRB1 alleles had the most associated TCRs; HLA-C alleles the fewest. The study carried out a later analysis of TCR beta sequences. It associated under 20,000 of them with specific HLA alleles at a false discovery rate of 0.05.

The V and J ends lost 1 base and 1 base respectively, with 10 bases between them. CDR1 and CDR2 from the germline V gene are MGHRA and YSYEKL. This CDR3 has 15 amino acids. The PCR employed 60 Vbeta primers together with 13 Jbeta primers. Libraries were prepared by immunoSEQ multiplex PCR; TCRdb keeps only in-frame clonotypes and omits some of them. The table lists tens of thousands of clones, roughly 78% of them singletons, with around 10% in the top ten. The sequence was obtained from a woman between 40 and 50 years old in good health and CMV-seropositive. The chain recombines TRBV4-1 with TRBJ1-1, with D maybe TRBD1 (5 bases). The sample was PBMCs. Here the CDR3 reads CASSQGSGANTEAFF. DNA for the CDR3: TGCGCCAGCAGCCAAGGATCTGGGGCGAACACTGAAGCTTTCTTT.